The T cell receptor beta chain described here comes from a study of blood T cell repertoires in COVID-19 (dated by TCRdb to 2020 to 2022). Regarding the complete study: Samples from collaborators originated in the United States, Italy and Spain and spanned both the acute and convalescent phases of COVID-19. The prospective study material was composed of cDNA or gDNA derived from T cells, B-cell-depleted T cells, or PBMCs. Deeply sampled blood TCRbeta repertoires from subjects exposed to, actively infected with, or recovered from COVID-19 were included in the dataset. A freely available public database, intended as a resource for researchers studying the immune response to SARS-CoV-2, is where the repertoires were released. The samples were drawn from the first 160 participants of the ongoing ImmuneRACE study and from some 1,300 subjects provided by 6 global collaborators. Sample metadata almost always included a de-identified subject ID, COVID-19 status, age in years and sex. Where available, HLA class I and class II types were taken from metadata supplied by the sample provider and were not determined by assay-based typing. General conclusions and limits of the study: How much clinical and demographic metadata was included differed by source and by participant, and the metadata was provided uncurated.

Collaborating institutions collected whole blood in K2EDTA tubes following their own protocols. Collaborator samples were shipped for TCRbeta analysis as frozen whole blood, isolated PBMCs, or DNA extracted from either sample type. TCRbeta CDR3 regions were amplified from genomic DNA using the immunoSEQ Assay, a bias-controlled multiplex PCR. Regarding the original processing steps: Nucleated cell counts per sample were estimated from amplification of reference gene primers within the assay. Sequence reads were collapsed and filtered to measure the absolute abundance of every unique TCRbeta CDR3 rearrangement. For each sample, productive Simpson clonality was calculated as the square root of Simpson's diversity index across productive rearrangements. Entries here come from immuneACCESS through TCRdb and include only in-frame sequences with V and J called. Some clones fail to appear in such tables; in the studies checked, an unresolved V gene covers under half of the shortfall, and the cause of the remainder is unknown. Clonal size and the V and J genes are those of that table, whereas D and trimming came from the DNA. The sample table records around 300,000 clones; approximately 91% of these occur just once. The leading ten clones occupy under 2.5% of the sample.

The germline ends are 13 bases apart after V is trimmed by 0 bases and J by 7 bases. Including the terminal cysteine and phenylalanine, the CDR3 comprises 15 residues. Only the CDR3 part of the read is kept: 45 bases, read in frame from the first base. For CDR1 and CDR2, the germline V gene (reference sequence) lists LGHDT and YNNKEL. Comments on this clone: This clone's antigen is unknown. No base quality information exists; no much larger clone differs at one position.

The chain is assembled from TRBV3-1 (or the pseudogene TRBV3-2) and TRBJ2-1; possibly the D gene is TRBD2, per 7 matching bases. This TCR was recovered from a man aged 50 to 59 with acute or convalescent COVID-19. Sequenced material: peripheral blood. The CDR3 protein sequence reads: CASSQEGGAKNEQFF. The sequenced DNA is TGTGCCAGCAGCCAAGAGGGGGGGGCTAAAAATGAGCAGTTCTTC.